Presented here are 22 T cell receptor beta chains from one specimen sequenced in a study of neoadjuvant anti-PD-1 for oral cavity cancer. Indicated time point: after neoadjuvant nivolumab, at surgical resection. Here immunoSEQ multiplex PCR was the method, and the copy in TCRdb shows in-frame clones only, minus some. Of approximately 68,000 clones listed, about nine tenths are singletons. Specimen: PBMCs, collected after nivolumab (anti-PD-1) treatment. The receptors were gathered from a person between 40 and 85 years old with oral cavity squamous cell carcinoma.

The V and J genes are TRBV9 and TRBJ1-1, with D hard to call. The CDR3 sequence is 14 residues long. V gave up 3 bases and J gave up 3 bases, with 12 bases separating them. Germline V gene lookup returns CDR1 SGDLS and CDR2 YYNGEE. CDR3 sequence (DNA): TGTGCCAGCAGCGGGAGTAGAGTGGACACTGAAGCTTTCTTT. It translates to CASSGSRVDTEAFF.

V is TRBV7-9 and J is TRBJ1-5; no clear D. The CDR3 length is 14 residues. V was cut by 1 base and J by 0 bases, with 4 bases left in between. Germline assignment: CDR1 SEHNR and CDR2 FQNEAQ (reference sequence). The CDR3 DNA follows: TGTGCCAGCAGCTTAGGGATTAGCAATCAGCCCCAGCATTTT. This gives the protein CASSLGISNQPQHF. Using reference TRBV7-9 and TRBJ1-5 for the parts outside the CDR3, the full variable domain is DTGVSQNPRHKITKRGQNVTFRCDPISEHNRLYWYRQTLGQGPEFLTYFQNEAQLEKSRLLSDRFSAERPKGSFSTLEIQRTEQGDSAMYLCASSLGISNQPQHFGDGTRLSIL.

The J gene is TRBJ2-1, the V gene TRBV5-1; 11 positions match TRBD2. The V and J ends lost 3 bases and 2 bases, in that order; junction bases with no gene match: 7. The CDR3 has 17 residues. Per germline, CDR1 SGHRS and CDR2 YFSETQ. This CDR3 reads CASSSSGTSGAYNEQFF. As DNA, the CDR3 is TGCGCCAGCAGCTCTTCCGGGACTAGCGGAGCCTACAATGAGCAGTTCTTC.

The chain employs TRBV9 and TRBJ1-2; no reliable D call. CDR1 is SGDLS and CDR2 is YYNGEE in the germline V gene. V shed 4 bases and J shed 8 bases, with 12 bases lying between them. The CDR3 runs 12 residues. The CDR3 nucleotides are TGTGCCAGCAGCCAAAGGTTGGGGGGCTACACCTTC. It translates to CASSQRLGGYTF.

This chain uses TRBV28 with TRBJ1-1, with 12 bases lining up with TRBD1. CDR1 and CDR2 from the germline V gene are MDHEN and SYDVKM. After removal of 3 bases from V and 0 bases from J, the junction contained 11 bases not matched to a gene. The CDR3 sequence is 19 residues long. CDR3 nucleotide sequence: TGTGCCAGCAGTTTGGGACAGGGGGCGCGAATAAGAATGAACACTGAAGCTTTCTTT. Its protein product is CASSLGQGARIRMNTEAFF.

This chain's CDR3 is CASSLAGGSGATQYF. CDR3 in DNA: TGTGCCAGCAGCCTAGCGGGAGGCTCCGGGGCGACCCAGTACTTC. The gene calls are TRBV13 and TRBJ2-5, with 11 bases fitting TRBD2. The trim removed 5 bases at V and 7 bases at J, leaving 9 bases unmatched. The CDR3 sequence is 15 residues long. Germline V gene sequence: CDR1 PRHDT, CDR2 FYEKMQ (reference sequence).

The chain carries TRBV5-1 and TRBJ1-5; D gene unclear. The CDR3 has 15 amino acids. Germline V gene sequence: CDR1 SGHRS, CDR2 YFSETQ. Trimming removed 0 bases from V and 0 bases from J, with 7 bases in between. The CDR3 coding sequence is TGCGCCAGCAGCTTGGACGGATATAGCAATCAGCCCCAGCATTTT. Amino acid sequence: CASSLDGYSNQPQHF.

The chain has TRBV27 and TRBJ1-1; the D is unclear. Germline V gene sequence: CDR1 MNHEY, CDR2 SMNVEV (reference sequence). The CDR3 spans 15 residues. The V and J ends lost 4 bases and 5 bases respectively, with 17 bases between them. CDR3 sequence (DNA): TGTGCCAGCAGTTCGCCACATAGGTTGATTACTGAAGCTTTCTTT. It specifies CASSSPHRLITEAFF.

The V and J genes are TRBV11-2 and TRBJ2-3; a weak D match, TRBD2 (6 bases). This CDR3 region has 15 residues. From germline, CDR1 is SGHAT and CDR2 FQNNGV. Trimming removed 1 base from V and 2 bases from J, with 10 bases in between. CDR3 DNA: TGTGCCAGCAGCTTAGGGGGAGGCCTCACAGATACGCAGTATTTT. Amino acids: CASSLGGGLTDTQYF.

The chain recombines TRBV7-8 with TRBJ2-1; 10 bases match TRBD2. The germline V gene encodes CDR1 SGHVS and CDR2 FQNEAQ. The CDR3 runs 15 residues. J lost 3 bases, V lost 5 bases, and 4 bases had no gene match. The CDR3 spells CASSPRLAGYNEQFF. DNA for the CDR3: TGTGCCAGCAGCCCACGACTAGCGGGCTACAATGAGCAGTTCTTC.

The chain uses TRBV19 and TRBJ2-1; D tentatively reads TRBD1 or TRBD2 (6 bases each). The V gene's germline CDR1 is LNHDA and CDR2 SQIVND (reference sequence). The CDR3 runs 16 residues. Trimming removed 4 bases at V and 10 bases at J, with 23 bases between. The CDR3 here is CASSTQGLPGLWEQFF. The CDR3, as DNA: TGTGCCAGTAGTACACAGGGACTCCCCGGTCTCTGGGAGCAGTTCTTC.

The J gene is TRBJ2-7, the V gene TRBV9, with D perhaps TRBD1 (5 bases). The V end was cut by 2 bases, the J end by 0 bases, with 9 bases between. The germline gives CDR1 SGDLS, CDR2 YYNGEE. This CDR3 has 14 residues. The chain's CDR3 is CASSVSTGSYEQYF. In DNA, the CDR3 is TGTGCCAGCAGCGTCAGCACAGGCTCCTACGAGCAGTACTTC.

The rearrangement uses TRBV29-1 and TRBJ1-4, with D possibly TRBD1 on 5 matching bases. Germline CDR1 SQVTM, CDR2 ANQGSEA. The V and J ends lost 6 bases and 1 base respectively, with 12 bases between them. The CDR3 runs 14 residues. In nucleotides, the CDR3 is TGCAGCGTCGGCGCCCAGGGAACTAATGAAAAACTGTTTTTT. Amino acids: CSVGAQGTNEKLFF.

This clone was recorded once. For the CDR3, the DNA is TGTGCCATCAGGCCTCGAACAGGGGGGGGGTGGAATGAGCAGTTCTTC. Protein: CAIRPRTGGGWNEQFF. The chain carries TRBV10-3 and TRBJ2-1; the D gene is possibly TRBD1 (8 bases). The CDR3 consists of 16 residues. Trimming pared 6 bases from V and 7 bases from J, leaving 22 bases between. The germline gives CDR1 ENHRY, CDR2 SYGVKD.

V is TRBV28 and J is TRBJ2-1; 8 positions match TRBD2. The ends lost 8 bases at V and 0 bases at J; junction bases unmatched: 12. The CDR3 sequence is 17 residues long. Germline V lookup: CDR1 MDHEN, CDR2 SYDVKM. The CDR3 spells CASYPQGGGSSYNEQFF. CDR3 bases: TGTGCCAGCTACCCCCAGGGCGGGGGGAGCTCCTACAATGAGCAGTTCTTC.

As concerns this clone: The junction does not match germline at one end; this may be a read error. The chain joins TRBV2 to TRBJ1-5; 9 bases are shared with TRBD1. The CDR3 contains 14 residues. Germline lookup yields CDR1 SNHLY and CDR2 FYNNEI. The CDR3 bases are TGTGCCAGCAGGGAAGGACAGGGGAATCAGCCCCAGCATTTT. It encodes CASREGQGNQPQHF. The full variable domain, its missing parts supplied by reference TRBV2 and TRBJ1-5, is EPEVTQTPSHQVTQMGQEVILRCVPISNHLYFYWYRQILGQKVEFLVSFYNNEISEKSEIFDDQFSVERPDGSNFTLKIRSTKLEDSAMYFCASREGQGNQPQHFGDGTRLSIL.

The table lists this clone with many counts. The chain couples TRBV4-2 to TRBJ2-4, with a weak D call TRBD2 (5 bases). The CDR3 spans 16 residues. Trimming stripped 0 bases from V and 6 bases from J, with 15 bases between. Germline CDR1 reads LGHNA; CDR2 reads YNFKEQ. The CDR3 DNA follows: TGTGCCAGCAGCCAAGAGTCTTTCGGGGTTGGAAACATTCAGTACTTC. It is translated as CASSQESFGVGNIQYF.

This chain links TRBV5-4 with TRBJ2-5, with D possibly being TRBD2 (6 bases). CDR1 and CDR2 from the germline V gene are SGHNT and YYREEE (reference sequence). The CDR3 consists of 15 residues. The germline V and J ends were trimmed by 6 bases and 5 bases, with 20 bases remaining between them. CDR3 nucleotides: TGTGCCAGCAAGTCCTCATGGACTACCGGGGAGACCCAGTACTTC. Amino acid sequence: CASKSSWTTGETQYF.

This rearrangement joins TRBV4-1 to TRBJ1-5; D gene unclear. This CDR3 spans 16 amino acids. Trimming left V 4 bases short and J 1 base short, with 14 bases between. Per germline, CDR1 MGHRA and CDR2 YSYEKL. CDR3 coding DNA: TGCGCCAGCAGCCCCGTCAAGGGTTCAAGCAATCAGCCCCAGCATTTT. As protein: CASSPVKGSSNQPQHF.

The chain couples TRBV10-2 to TRBJ2-2; 7 positions match TRBD2. Losses at the gene ends were 10 bases for V and 0 bases for J; bases not matched to a gene: 11. Germline CDR1 reads WSHSY; CDR2 reads SAAADI. This CDR3 contains 16 residues. The CDR3 nucleotides read TGCGCCACCGGGGGGTACAGGTTCGCGAACACCGGGGAGCTGTTTTTT. The encoded protein is CATGGYRFANTGELFF.

This chain links TRBV27 with TRBJ1-2; the D is unclear. Germline V gives CDR1 MNHEY, CDR2 SMNVEV (reference sequence). V was pared by 0 bases and J by 5 bases, with 10 bases between. This CDR3 contains 14 residues. Here the CDR3 DNA reads TGTGCCAGCAGTTTATCTCCAGGTAGTTATGGCTACACCTTC. Translating gives CASSLSPGSYGYTF.

The chain links TRBV5-1 to TRBJ2-3; perhaps TRBD2 as D (5 bases). V dropped 4 bases and J dropped 2 bases, with 11 bases sitting between them. The CDR3 is 14 amino acids. CDR1 is SGHRS, CDR2 YFSETQ, per germline. This CDR3 is CASSRGRLTDTQYF. The CDR3 nucleotides are TGCGCCAGCAGCCGGGGTAGACTCACAGATACGCAGTATTTT.